This T cell receptor (beta chain) was documented in a study of beta chain features in type 1 diabetes. The CDR3 consists of 13 residues. Germline values: CDR1 SGHDN, CDR2 FVKESK. Deletions cut 3 bases from V and 4 bases from J, with 9 bases between. All of the isolated RNA was reverse transcribed, so expressed TCRB transcripts were sequenced. Profiling relied on immunoSEQ multiplex PCR, and the TCRdb table lists in-frame clones only, not all of them. The table shows some 200,000 clones, with 16% occurring only once. To note about this clone: What it binds is unknown.

General study points: Whatever favoring of shorter templates PCR might show would apply equally to patients and controls. Shorter TCRB CDR3s, moderately but significantly so, marked every one of the four CD4+ subsets in Type 1 diabetes patients.

The receptor was derived from a man aged 25-45 years with type 1 diabetes. The chain recombines TRBV14 with TRBJ1-2; D is uncertain. The sequenced sample was naive CD4+ T cells from blood. CDR3 DNA sequence: TGTGCCAGCAGCCAGGGTGGAGGCTATGGCTACACCTTC. It specifies CASSQGGGYGYTF.